The sequence of this TCR beta chain was determined in a study of shared clonotypes between healthy human individuals. Healthy and HIV-negative, the adult donors had no recent acute infections or vaccinations. The CDR3 has 16 amino acids. CDR1 LNHNV and CDR2 YYDKDF come from the germline V gene (reference sequence). J lost 2 bases, V lost 3 bases, and 5 bases had no gene match. The assay was immunoSEQ multiplex PCR, and TCRdb's table has in-frame clones only and misses some. The repertoire has 490,000 or so clones, about 80% of them found once; the top ten carry 12%. The source is a woman between 40 and 55 years old in good health. Some clones in this sample may be carry-over from other donors' samples. The chain carries TRBV15 and TRBJ1-5; 9 bases agree with TRBD1. The sequenced sample was PBMCs. CDR3 sequence reads: CATSSGDRAGNQPQHF. DNA of the CDR3: TGTGCCACCAGCAGTGGGGACAGGGCCGGCAATCAGCCCCAGCATTTT.